The rows below give T cell receptor beta chains drawn from one sample of a study of shared clonotypes between healthy human individuals. The protocol was immunoSEQ multiplex PCR, while the TCRdb copy is restricted to in-frame clones and leaves out a portion. There are roughly 590,000 clones in the sample; roughly 96% occur only once, and about 0.11% lies in the top ten. Sequenced input: naive CD8+ T cells sorted from blood. All receptors come from a woman in her thirties in good health. Both conserved end residues are part of each CDR3. D genes are given only for firm matches. Clone size is given for some rows only: seen once, a few or many times, or a class if the clone is expanded.

d_call clone_size j_call v_call cdr3_nt cdr3_aa
. . TRBJ2-7 TRBV20-1 TGCAGTGCTATAGACAGCTACGAGCAGTACTTC CSAIDSYEQYF
TRBD1 . TRBJ1-5 TRBV2 TGTGCCAGCAGAGATTCAGGGGGTGGCAATCAGCCCCAGCATTTT CASRDSGGGNQPQHF
. . TRBJ2-5 TRBV5-4 TGTGCCAGCAGCTTGGAGGCCGCGGAGACCCAGTACTTC CASSLEAAETQYF
. few TRBJ1-2 TRBV2 TGTGCCAGCAGTGACGCCGGGGGCTACACCTTC CASSDAGGYTF
TRBD2 . TRBJ2-3 TRBV27 TGTGCCAGCAGCACTAGCGGGAGGTCAGATACGCAGTATTTT CASSTSGRSDTQYF
. . TRBJ2-7 TRBV29-1 TGCAGCGTGAAGGGTGGCGAGCAGTACTTC CSVKGGEQYF
. once TRBJ2-1 TRBV7-6 TGTGCCAGCAGCTTAGCGCGGGCCCTGGGTTACAATGAGCAGTTCTTC CASSLARALGYNEQFF
. . TRBJ2-2 TRBV4-1 TGCGCCAGCAGCGAAAGCACCGGGGAGCTGTTTTTT CASSESTGELFF
. . TRBJ1-1 TRBV19 TGTGCCAGTAGACTCAGGGAGGACAAGACTGAAGCTTTCTTT CASRLREDKTEAFF
. . TRBJ2-2 TRBV28 TGTGCCAGCAGTTTCCGAGGTAACACCGGGGAGCTGTTTTTT CASSFRGNTGELFF
TRBD2 . TRBJ2-3 TRBV7-6 TGTGCCAGCAGCTTAGCGGGAGGGCAAGATACGCAGTATTTT CASSLAGGQDTQYF
. . TRBJ2-3 TRBV10-2 TGCGCCAGCAGTGCTAGCCTCCGGATAGATACGCAGTATTTT CASSASLRIDTQYF
. . TRBJ2-7 TRBV5-1 TGCGCCAGCAGCTTGCGGACAACCTACGAGCAGTACTTC CASSLRTTYEQYF
TRBD1 once TRBJ1-1 TRBV19 TGTGCCAGTAGTTCTTGGACAGGGTACACTGAAGCTTTCTTT CASSSWTGYTEAFF
TRBD2 . TRBJ2-7 TRBV19 TGTGCCAGTAGTGGGACTAGCGGAGCCTACGAGCAGTACTTC CASSGTSGAYEQYF
. . TRBJ1-5 TRBV7-9 TGTGCCAGCAGCTTCGCGGACGGGAATCAGCCCCAGCATTTT CASSFADGNQPQHF
TRBD2 . TRBJ2-7 TRBV28 TGTGCCAGCAGTCCCCGGACCTTGAATTTCGTCGGGGGGGAGACCTACGAGCAGTACTTC CASSPRTLNFVGGETYEQYF
. . TRBJ1-2 TRBV7-6 TGTGCCAGCAGCTTACCTGGGGGAATGGGCTACACCTTC CASSLPGGMGYTF
. . TRBJ2-5 TRBV5-4 TGTGCCAGCAGCTTGGCCGAGTCGGAGACCCAGTACTTC CASSLAESETQYF
. . TRBJ1-5 TRBV27 TGTGCCAGCAGTTTATCACAGAATCCGGATCAGCCCCAGCATTTT CASSLSQNPDQPQHF
. . TRBJ2-1 TRBV29-1 TGCAGCGTTGAATTTCGGGGTTACAATGAGCAGTTCTTC CSVEFRGYNEQFF
. . TRBJ2-1 TRBV7-9 TGTGCCAGCAGCAAGGACAATGAGCAGTTCTTC CASSKDNEQFF
. . TRBJ2-7 TRBV2 TGTGCCAGCAGTGAATACAGCTCCTACGAGCAGTACTTC CASSEYSSYEQYF
. . TRBJ1-1 TRBV27 TGTGCCAGCCGCTACAGCATGAACACTGAAGCTTTCTTT CASRYSMNTEAFF
. once TRBJ1-5 TRBV7-8 TGTGCCAGCAGCTTAGGACAGGGCAATCAGCCCCAGCATTTT CASSLGQGNQPQHF
TRBD1 . TRBJ2-7 TRBV27 TGTGCCAGCAGGTACGGGACAGGGTTCGAGCAGTACTTC CASRYGTGFEQYF
TRBD1 . TRBJ2-7 TRBV27 TGTGCCAGCAGTTCGGGACAGGGCCCCTACGAGCAGTACTTC CASSSGQGPYEQYF
. . TRBJ1-5 TRBV27 TGTGCCAGCAGTTTGAGACAGGGCAATCAGCCCCAGCATTTT CASSLRQGNQPQHF
TRBD2 . TRBJ2-2 TRBV6-1 TGTGCCAGCAGTGAAAATATAGCGGGAGTCGGCACCGGGGAGCTGTTTTTT CASSENIAGVGTGELFF
. . TRBJ2-5 TRBV25-1 TGTGCCAGCAGTGAATTGACCCGACAAGAGACCCAGTACTTC CASSELTRQETQYF
TRBD2 . TRBJ2-1 TRBV27 TGTGCCAGCAGGACCCATCGGGGGGTCAAGGAGCAGTTCTTC CASRTHRGVKEQFF
. . TRBJ1-1 TRBV11-2 TGTGCCAGCAGCTTAGTCAGAGGGGCTGAAGCTTTCTTT CASSLVRGAEAFF
TRBD2 . TRBJ2-1 TRBV5-1 TGCGCCAGCAGCTTGGAAGCGGGAGAGCAGTTCTTC CASSLEAGEQFF
. . TRBJ2-5 TRBV2 TGTGCCAGCAGTGGCGGCCAAGAGACCCAGTACTTC CASSGGQETQYF
. . TRBJ2-7 TRBV5-3 TGTGCCAGAAGCTTGGAGACCTTCGAGCAGTACTTC CARSLETFEQYF
. . TRBJ2-4 TRBV21-1 TGTGCCAGCAGCAAAGTGGGCGGGACCTGGGTCAAAAACATTCAGTACTTC CASSKVGGTWVKNIQYF
. . TRBJ2-3 TRBV21-1 TGTGCCAGCGCAGCCACGGGTAAGTACCCCACAGATACGCAGTATTTT CASAATGKYPTDTQYF
TRBD1 once TRBJ1-2 TRBV19 TGTGCCAGTAGTATTACAGGGGAGTCTGACTATGGCTACACCTTC CASSITGESDYGYTF